This TCR beta chain was sequenced during a study of Ad26.COV2.S vaccination and SARS-CoV-2 variants (dated by TCRdb to the early 2020s). The study in broad terms: Donors in the vaccine arm were drawn from COV1001, a multicentre, randomized, double-blind, placebo-controlled phase I-IIa trial testing Ad26.COV2.S in healthy adults. Ad26.COV2.S was administered intramuscularly at 5 x 10^10 or 1 x 10^11 viral particles, either as a single shot or as two shots given 56 days apart. Sequencing of the TCRbeta repertoire served to evaluate the specificity and breadth of SARS-CoV-2-reactive T cell receptors following Ad26.COV2.S vaccination. The TCR-sequenced set comprised approximately 32 samples: some 20 Ad26.COV2.S vaccine recipients, 5 placebo recipients and 8 SARS-CoV-2 convalescent individuals. Trial participants were randomized into five groups of five: low-dose or high-dose Ad26.COV2.S given once or twice, or placebo on both occasions. Investigators did not know the trial group allocation while performing experiments and assessing outcomes.

With regard to this clone: Its antigen is currently not known. No per-base quality is available; no much larger clone lies one base away.

The immunoSEQ Assay was used to sequence TCRbeta CDR3 regions. After extraction, genomic DNA underwent amplification by bias-controlled multiplex PCR, followed by high-throughput sequencing. On the authors' methods: To quantify the absolute abundance of every unique TCRbeta CDR3 region, sequences were collapsed and filtered. Usable DNA was measured by amplifying reference genes present in all nucleated cells, and TCRbeta template counts were normalized to that usable DNA to estimate T cell fraction. Repertoire TCRs were annotated as SARS-CoV-2-specific by exact matching of V gene, CDR3 amino acid sequence and J gene to a known reactive TCR set. The reference SARS-CoV-2 TCR set was derived from MIRA and filtered for enrichment in COVID-19-positive ImmuneCODE repertoires, a step that removed public or cross-reactive TCRs. Drawing on the MIRA antigens, annotated TCRs were analysed further at the level of specific ORF or position within ORF. Breadth was defined as the number of annotated unique rearrangements divided by the total number of unique productive rearrangements, and depth was defined as the summed frequency of the annotated unique rearrangements. Two-sided Wilcoxon rank-sum tests were used to compare TCR breadth between groups. The clones in this table, taken by TCRdb from immuneACCESS, are in-frame only. Not every clone is retained; where verified, under half of the shortfall comes from an unresolved V gene, and the cause of the rest is unknown. V and J calls plus clone size are reproduced from that table; the DNA served to infer D and trimming. The sample table shows 400,000 to 500,000 clones, and roughly 90% are seen once. The ten largest account for approximately 4% of the sample.

The treatment or condition tag for this specimen amounts to: roughly 20 received Ad26.COV2.S at low or high dose, single or two shots; about 5 received placebo; per-sample allocation not given. Repertoires of vaccine and placebo recipients were sequenced from samples collected on day 63 after the first injection. Cohort 1b enrolled 20 to 30 adults aged 18-55 years at a single site in Boston, USA, between 29 July and 7 August 2020. Ad26.COV2.S was a replication-incompetent adenovirus type 26 vector that expressed a prefusion-stabilized SARS-CoV-2 spike protein derived from the original Wuhan strain. Overall results and qualifications from the work: The study lacked the statistical power to compare responses across vaccine doses or regimens. Vaccine and placebo recipients had comparable non-spike TCR breadth, which fits with the vaccine containing only spike. Substantial breadth of spike-specific CD8+ and CD4+ T cell responses was reported after vaccination. It was noted by the authors that total T cell responses may have been underestimated by the TCR breadth and depth analyses. Higher spike-specific TCR breadth was observed in Ad26.COV2.S recipients than in placebo recipients (P = 0.0014).

The CDR3, cysteine through phenylalanine, is 15 amino acids long. Kept here is only the CDR3 DNA, which spans 45 bases and is read in frame from base 1. CDR1 LGHDT and CDR2 YNNKEL are derived from the germline V gene (reference sequence). The junction carries 16 bases between V and J, which are trimmed by 4 bases and 3 bases respectively. Sequencing used peripheral blood, obtained in a trial of Ad26.COV2.S vaccine versus placebo. This receptor was taken from a person aged 18-65 years who received the Ad26.COV2.S COVID-19 vaccine or a placebo. The receptor chain draws on TRBV3-1 (or the pseudogene TRBV3-2) and TRBJ2-7, and the D gene may be TRBD2, 6 bases matching. CDR3 protein: CASSLPVGGSYEQYF. At the DNA level, the sequence is TGTGCCAGCAGCCTCCCGGTGGGGGGTAGCTACGAGCAGTACTTC.